Listed below are T cell receptor beta chains from one sample, sequenced in a study of blood T cell repertoires in COVID-19. Measured with immunoSEQ multiplex PCR; TCRdb has only the in-frame clones, and not every one. The sample shows approximately 470,000 clones, 80% to 90% of them seen only once. Specimen: peripheral blood. These receptors all come from a human donor in a cohort sampled during active COVID-19. The CDR3 runs from the conserved cysteine through the conserved F or W. The D gene is left open where the match is weak. Size is stated for part of the rows, as once, few or many counts, or as a class when the clone is expanded.

D gene	J gene	clone size	V gene	CDR3 DNA	CDR3 protein
NA	TRBJ1-1	NA	TRBV30	TGTGCCTGGGAGGGGCTTAACACTGAAGCTTTCTTT	CAWEGLNTEAFF
TRBD1	TRBJ1-1	NA	TRBV28	TGTGCCAGCAGTACGTGGACAGGAGGGCGCACTGAAGCTTTCTTT	CASSTWTGGRTEAFF
TRBD2	TRBJ2-5	NA	TRBV11-3	TGTGCCAGCAGCTTAGGACTAGCGGGAGAGAACCAAGAGACCCAGTACTTC	CASSLGLAGENQETQYF
TRBD1	TRBJ1-2	few	TRBV2	TGTGCCAGTACCCACGGACAGGGGCTTGACGGCTACACCTTC	CASTHGQGLDGYTF
NA	TRBJ2-3	NA	TRBV7-9	TGTGCCAGCAGCTTAAGGGGATCAGATACGCAGTATTTT	CASSLRGSDTQYF
TRBD2	TRBJ2-1	NA	TRBV2	TGTGCCAGCCGTAAGGTAGCGGGATCCCACAATGAGCAGTTCTTC	CASRKVAGSHNEQFF
NA	TRBJ1-1	NA	TRBV11-1	TGTGCCAGCAGCAGACACCAGGCCAACACTGAAGCTTTCTTT	CASSRHQANTEAFF
TRBD1	TRBJ1-1	few	TRBV29-1	TGCAGCGTTAAAGTAACAGGGGGCGAGGACTTCACTGAAGCTTTCTTT	CSVKVTGGEDFTEAFF
NA	TRBJ2-7	NA	TRBV12-5	TGTGCTAGTGGTTTGGGGGCAAGTTCCTACGAGCAGTACTTC	CASGLGASSYEQYF
TRBD2	TRBJ2-3	NA	TRBV28	TGTGCCAGCAGTCCGACTAGCGGGAGAATTACAGATACGCAGTATTTT	CASSPTSGRITDTQYF
TRBD1	TRBJ2-3	few	TRBV5-1	TGCGCCAGCAGCACCCGACAGGGCGGAACAGATACGCAGTATTTT	CASSTRQGGTDTQYF
NA	TRBJ2-2	NA	TRBV5-4	TGTGCCAGCAGCTTGCATTCCGCTAGAACCTACACCGGGGAGCTGTTTTTT	CASSLHSARTYTGELFF
TRBD1	TRBJ2-7	NA	TRBV29-1	TGCAGCGTGGTTTCCGGGACAGGGGGCTCCTACGAGCAGTACTTC	CSVVSGTGGSYEQYF
NA	TRBJ2-5	once	TRBV19	TGTGCCACCAGCCAGGACAGCCAAGAGACCCAGTACTTC	CATSQDSQETQYF
NA	TRBJ2-7	once	TRBV19	TGTGCCAGTAGACCCTCCCGGCGGCTCTTGAACGAGCAGTACTTC	CASRPSRRLLNEQYF
NA	TRBJ2-6	NA	TRBV7-9	TGTGCCAGCAGCAAGACCACAGGCTCTGGGGCCAACGTCCTGACTTTC	CASSKTTGSGANVLTF
NA	TRBJ1-1	NA	TRBV28	TGTGCCAGCGTTAGGCCCATGACTAACACTGAAGCTTTCTTT	CASVRPMTNTEAFF
TRBD1	TRBJ1-1	NA	TRBV15	TGTGCCACCAGCAGAGTGGGACAGGGGGCTTTCTTT	CATSRVGQGAFF
TRBD1	TRBJ1-1	NA	TRBV5-6	TGTGCCAGCAGCCGATCCGGACAGGGCTACATGAACACTGAAGCTTTCTTT	CASSRSGQGYMNTEAFF
NA	TRBJ1-1	NA	TRBV5-1	TGCGCCAGCAGCTTCCCGGGGGGGACTGAAGCTTTCTTT	CASSFPGGTEAFF
NA	TRBJ1-2	NA	TRBV12-3/TRBV12-4	TGTGCCAGCAGTTTATTCAGGGACTTGGGCTACACCTTC	CASSLFRDLGYTF
NA	TRBJ2-7	NA	TRBV14	TGTGCCAGCAGCCAATTCGGAACTAGGGAGCAGTACTTC	CASSQFGTREQYF
TRBD1	TRBJ1-5	few	TRBV6-6	TGTGCCAGCAGTTATAGGGACAGTAGGAATCAGCCCCAGCATTTT	CASSYRDSRNQPQHF
TRBD2	TRBJ2-7	NA	TRBV5-4	TGTGCCAGCAGCTCACTAGCGGGACTACGCGAGCAGTACTTC	CASSSLAGLREQYF
TRBD2	TRBJ2-1	NA	TRBV4-1	TGCGCCAGCAGCCAACAACCCCCTGCTAGCGGGCTAGGGAATGAGCAGTTCTTC	CASSQQPPASGLGNEQFF
NA	TRBJ2-5	NA	TRBV5-1	TGCGCCAGCAGCGCTAACCCAGCGACCAGTAGGGAGACCCAGTACTTC	CASSANPATSRETQYF
TRBD2	TRBJ2-5	NA	TRBV19	TGTGCCACGGGACTAGCGGGACGGGAGACCCAGTACTTC	CATGLAGRETQYF
NA	TRBJ2-7	NA	TRBV11-2	TGTGCCAGCAGCTTAGGCAGCGACTACGAGCAGTACTTC	CASSLGSDYEQYF
NA	TRBJ1-3	NA	TRBV9	TGTGCCAGCAGCGCCCCGGGATCAGGAAACACCATATATTTT	CASSAPGSGNTIYF
NA	TRBJ1-1	NA	TRBV4-2	TGTGCCAGCAGCCCAAGAGGGACGGGGGGCGGCACTGAAGCTTTCTTT	CASSPRGTGGGTEAFF
NA	TRBJ1-1	NA	TRBV23-1	TGCGCCAGCAGTCCCAGGAACACTGAAGCTTTCTTT	CASSPRNTEAFF
TRBD2	TRBJ2-5	NA	TRBV7-3	TGTGCCAGCAGCTCCGGTACAAGCGGGAGGGTCCAAGAGACCCAGTACTTC	CASSSGTSGRVQETQYF
TRBD2	TRBJ2-7	NA	TRBV3-1/TRBV3-2	TGTGCCAGCAGCCCCCTGACTAGCGGGAGGGCCTACGAGCAGTACTTC	CASSPLTSGRAYEQYF
NA	TRBJ2-7	once	TRBV5-4	TGTGCCAGCAGCTTGGATCTGGAGGCCTTCGGCGAGCAGTACTTC	CASSLDLEAFGEQYF
NA	TRBJ2-5	once	TRBV11-3	TGTGCCAGCAGCCGGACCCAGTACTTC	CASSRTQYF
NA	TRBJ1-1	NA	TRBV6-2/TRBV6-3	TGTGCCAGCAGTTACGTTCCCTTTGAAGCTTTCTTT	CASSYVPFEAFF
NA	TRBJ1-1	once	TRBV3-1/TRBV3-2	TGTGCCAGCAGCTCACAGGGTTGGACTGAAGCTTTCTTT	CASSSQGWTEAFF
NA	TRBJ2-5	NA	TRBV24-1	TGTGCCACCAGTGTTGCGGGGAGGCAGACCCAGTACTTC	CATSVAGRQTQYF
NA	TRBJ2-3	NA	TRBV6-2/TRBV6-3	TGTGCCAGCAGTAACCCTCGCTTTCCTCGGCGGGATGATACGCAGTATTTT	CASSNPRFPRRDDTQYF
TRBD1	TRBJ1-4	NA	TRBV10-2	TGCGCCAGCAGTGAGGACAGGGTGGGAAAACTGTTTTTT	CASSEDRVGKLFF
TRBD1	TRBJ2-2	NA	TRBV2	TGTGCCAGCAGAGTACAGGGGACCGGGGAGCTGTTTTTT	CASRVQGTGELFF
TRBD1	TRBJ2-7	NA	TRBV6-2/TRBV6-3	TGTGCCAGCAGTCTACCCAACCGCGGACAGGGTCTACCGGGACTCTACTACGAGCAGTACTTC	CASSLPNRGQGLPGLYYEQYF
NA	TRBJ1-1	few	TRBV7-7	TGTGCTAGCAGCCTGGGACAGAACACTGAAGCTTTCTTT	CASSLGQNTEAFF
TRBD2	TRBJ2-7	NA	TRBV19	TGTGCCAGTAGCCACCGGACTAGCGGGAGCGGCGAGCAGTACTTC	CASSHRTSGSGEQYF
TRBD2	TRBJ2-5	NA	TRBV2	TGTGCCAGCATCGGCCTAGCGGGAGGGCCTCGAGAGACCCAGTACTTC	CASIGLAGGPRETQYF
NA	TRBJ2-1	once	TRBV3-1/TRBV3-2	TGTGCCAGCAGCCAAGTGCGTAGCTCCTACAATGAGCAGTTCTTC	CASSQVRSSYNEQFF
NA	TRBJ1-2	NA	TRBV12-3/TRBV12-4	TGTGCCAGCAGTTTGTTCGTTCACTATGGCTACACCTTC	CASSLFVHYGYTF
TRBD2	TRBJ2-3	NA	TRBV5-1	TGCGCCAGCAGCTTGGTGACTAGCGCGGACATGACAGATACGCAGTATTTT	CASSLVTSADMTDTQYF
NA	TRBJ1-5	NA	TRBV15	TGTGCCACCAGCAGAGCCCCAAATCAGCCCCAGCATTTT	CATSRAPNQPQHF
NA	TRBJ2-3	NA	TRBV5-8	TGTGCCAGCAGCTTGGTTCGGGCAGATACGCAGTATTTT	CASSLVRADTQYF
TRBD1	TRBJ2-1	NA	TRBV19	TGTGCCAGTAGTACCAGACAGGGACCCGGCTATGAGCAGTTCTTC	CASSTRQGPGYEQFF
TRBD1	TRBJ2-2	once	TRBV2	TGTGCCAGCAGCATGGGACAGGGGGTTTCCGCCGGGGAGCTGTTTTTT	CASSMGQGVSAGELFF
NA	TRBJ1-2	few	TRBV12-3/TRBV12-4	TGTGCCAGCAGTTTATCCGGACATAATGGCTACACCTTC	CASSLSGHNGYTF
TRBD1	TRBJ2-1	NA	TRBV7-8	TGTGCCAGCAGCTTAGAAACCGGGACAGGGTCCTACAATGAGCAGTTCTTC	CASSLETGTGSYNEQFF
NA	TRBJ2-3	NA	TRBV27	TGTGCCAGCAGGCGGAGAGACAGGGTCGGGGGCGATACGCAGTATTTT	CASRRRDRVGGDTQYF
NA	TRBJ2-7	NA	TRBV21-1	TGTGCCAGCAGCAAATTGTCGGGGCAGGGGTACGAGCAGTACTTC	CASSKLSGQGYEQYF
TRBD2	TRBJ2-1	NA	TRBV19	TGTGCCAGTAGCGAGACTAGCGGGAGGGCGAGGTACAATGAGCAGTTCTTC	CASSETSGRARYNEQFF
TRBD1	TRBJ1-5	NA	TRBV6-1	TGTGCCAGCAGTGAAGCTATTACGGGACAGGGACAACGACAGCCCCAGCATTTT	CASSEAITGQGQRQPQHF
NA	TRBJ1-2	NA	TRBV7-3	TGTGCCAGCAGCCAAGAGGGTTATGGCTACACCTTC	CASSQEGYGYTF